These T cell receptor beta chains were read from a single sample in a study of T cell responses to AZD1222 COVID-19 vaccine. The table came from immunoSEQ multiplex PCR; TCRdb's copy has only in-frame clones and leaves some out. The repertoire includes 150,000 or so clones, 85% to 95% of them detected once, and around 1.3% sits in the top ten. Sequenced material: peripheral blood, taken on day 0 of AZD1222 vaccination. These receptors came from an adult in good health. Each CDR3 is given with its conserved first and last residue. The D gene is left open where the match is weak. Expanded clones get a size class; other rows say once, few or many, or leave the size out.

V gene,J gene,D gene,clone size,CDR3 protein,CDR3 DNA
TRBV7-9,TRBJ1-2,.,.,CASSLARPQNYGYTF,TGTGCCAGCAGCTTGGCCAGGCCCCAGAACTATGGCTACACCTTC
TRBV6-4,TRBJ1-1,.,.,CASRREMNTEAFF,TGTGCCAGCAGACGGGAAATGAACACTGAAGCTTTCTTT
TRBV29-1,TRBJ1-1,.,.,CSVEARGRDTEAFF,TGCAGCGTTGAGGCAAGGGGGAGGGACACTGAAGCTTTCTTT
TRBV6-5,TRBJ2-3,.,.,CASRMDGRTDTQYF,TGTGCCAGCAGGATGGACGGACGCACAGATACGCAGTATTTT
TRBV10-3,TRBJ1-2,.,.,CAISERAGLDYGYTF,TGTGCCATCAGTGAAAGGGCAGGGCTAGACTATGGCTACACCTTC
TRBV18,TRBJ2-1,.,.,CASSPNGGNEQFF,TGTGCCAGCTCACCAAATGGAGGGAATGAGCAGTTCTTC
TRBV4-1,TRBJ2-1,TRBD2,.,CASSRLPGLAGGKSSYNEQFF,TGCGCCAGCAGCCGTCTGCCGGGACTAGCGGGAGGGAAGAGCTCCTACAATGAGCAGTTCTTC
TRBV5-1,TRBJ1-5,.,.,CASSLGDAGRDQPQHF,TGCGCCAGCAGCTTGGGGGACGCCGGCCGGGATCAGCCCCAGCATTTT
TRBV25-1,TRBJ2-2,TRBD1,.,CASSEVGQGGTGELFF,TGTGCCAGCAGTGAGGTGGGACAGGGAGGGACCGGGGAGCTGTTTTTT
TRBV3-1/TRBV3-2,TRBJ2-2,TRBD1,.,CASSQARDSNTGELFF,TGTGCCAGCAGCCAAGCCCGGGACAGCAACACCGGGGAGCTGTTTTTT
TRBV28,TRBJ2-7,TRBD2,few,CASSPREGLASYEQYF,TGTGCCAGCAGTCCGAGAGAAGGACTAGCCTCCTACGAGCAGTACTTC
TRBV28,TRBJ1-1,TRBD1,.,CASSPTGELVNTEAFF,TGTGCCAGCAGTCCTACAGGGGAATTGGTGAACACTGAAGCTTTCTTT
TRBV20-1,TRBJ2-4,TRBD2,.,CSASGLAGKNIQYF,TGCAGTGCTAGTGGGCTAGCGGGGAAAAACATTCAGTACTTC
TRBV30,TRBJ1-1,.,.,CAWRMMISGATEAFF,TGTGCCTGGAGAATGATGATATCAGGGGCCACTGAAGCTTTCTTT
TRBV19,TRBJ1-5,.,.,CASSPIGQPQHF,TGTGCCAGTAGCCCTATCGGTCAGCCCCAGCATTTT
TRBV27,TRBJ1-2,TRBD1,once,CASSPRLLRDRAYGYTF,TGTGCCAGCAGTCCCCGCTTGCTCCGGGACAGGGCCTATGGCTACACCTTC
TRBV3-1/TRBV3-2,TRBJ2-7,TRBD1,.,CASSQGQGGYEQYF,TGTGCCAGCAGCCAGGGACAGGGGGGCTACGAGCAGTACTTC
TRBV7-9,TRBJ1-1,.,.,CASSPGESNTEAFF,TGTGCCAGCAGCCCCGGGGAATCGAACACTGAAGCTTTCTTT
TRBV4-1,TRBJ2-7,.,.,CASSQDESSYEQYF,TGCGCCAGCAGCCAAGATGAGAGTTCCTACGAGCAGTACTTC
TRBV13,TRBJ1-2,.,.,CASSPSQGTSFGYTF,TGTGCCAGCAGCCCATCACAGGGTACTTCTTTTGGCTACACCTTC
TRBV28,TRBJ2-7,TRBD1,.,CASSRTGGRYEQYF,TGTGCCAGCAGTCGAACAGGGGGCAGGTACGAGCAGTACTTC
TRBV13,TRBJ1-1,.,.,CASSLAGTGKAFF,TGTGCCAGCAGCTTAGCTGGGACGGGAAAGGCTTTCTTT